Listed here is a single T cell receptor beta chain. The CDR3 has 13 residues. CDR1 and CDR2 (germline): SNHLY, FYNNEI. With 7 bases removed from V and 0 bases from J, the gap between germline ends came to 9 bases. The sample belongs to a study of blood T cell repertoires in COVID-19. About the study: COVID-19 samples from acute and convalescent phases originated in the United States, Italy and Spain. The analysed material was cDNA or gDNA that came from T cells, B-cell-depleted T cells, or PBMCs.

Sequencing used immunoSEQ multiplex PCR; TCRdb keeps in-frame clones, though not all of them. The table records about 120,000 clones, 75% to 90% of them present only once. This chain connects TRBV2 to TRBJ1-1; D not resolved. The receptor was isolated from a woman aged 70-85 years with acute or convalescent COVID-19. Sequencing used peripheral blood. The CDR3 region is CASNMGMNTEAFF. The CDR3 nucleotides are TGTGCCAGCAACATGGGCATGAACACTGAAGCTTTCTTT.